This is a list of T cell receptor beta chains from one sample in a study of regulatory T cells in long-lasting Graves disease. One entry per CDR3 protein results from TCRdb running MiXCR on the multiplex PCR reads. The repertoire has a few hundred thousand distinct CDR3 sequences, around 24% of them found once; the top ten carry about a quarter. The input for sequencing was peripheral blood mononuclear cells (PBMCs), taken when the disease was refractory, from a patient treated with antithyroid drugs. Receptor source: a female donor with Graves disease. CDR3s include the opening cysteine and the closing phenylalanine or tryptophan. A D gene is named only where the DNA matches it firmly. Expanded clones are given a class, and other clones once, few, many or no size at all.

clone size	V gene	D gene	J gene	CDR3 DNA	CDR3 protein
few	TRBV6-1	.	TRBJ2-2	TGTGCCAGCAGTATCAAGACCGGGGCCGGGGAGCTGTTTTTT	CASSIKTGAGELFF
few	TRBV28	.	TRBJ2-6	TGTGCCAGCAGTGACAGTTCAGCTTCTGGGGCCAACGTCCTGACTTTC	CASSDSSASGANVLTF
.	TRBV7-9	.	TRBJ1-1	TGTGCCAGCAGCTTAGTACGTGCGACGGCTAACACTGAAGCTTTCTTT	CASSLVRATANTEAFF
few	TRBV29-1	.	TRBJ1-2	TGCAGCGTTGAAAATGGCAGGGGAATTAACTATGGCTACACCTTC	CSVENGRGINYGYTF
.	TRBV6-1	TRBD2	TRBJ2-3	TGTGCCAGCAGTCCACCGACTAGCGGGAGAGGAGATACGCAGTATTTT	CASSPPTSGRGDTQYF
.	TRBV27	.	TRBJ1-1	TGTGCCAGCAGTTTATGGGGGCCGAACACTGAAGCTTTCTTT	CASSLWGPNTEAFF
few	TRBV27	TRBD2	TRBJ2-5	TGTGCCAGCAGTCCCGGACTAGAAGGAGAGACCCAGTACTTC	CASSPGLEGETQYF
.	TRBV5-6	.	TRBJ1-1	TGTGCCAGCAGCCCGGACATGCGGAAGACTGAAGCTTTCTTT	CASSPDMRKTEAFF
many	TRBV11-2	.	TRBJ1-1	TGTGCCAGCAGCCCAGGCCGGGGGACCAACACTGAAGCTTTCTTT	CASSPGRGTNTEAFF
.	TRBV6-5	TRBD1	TRBJ2-5	TGTGCCAGCAGTTACTCTCGGACAGGGGGGCGTGGGACCCAGTACTTC	CASSYSRTGGRGTQYF
many	TRBV28	.	TRBJ1-5	TGTGCCAGCACCTACGAGAGGGATCAGCCCCAGCATTTT	CASTYERDQPQHF
.	TRBV6-1	TRBD1	TRBJ2-5	TGTGCCAGCAGTGGACAGGGGGCGGGGGAGACCCAGTACTTC	CASSGQGAGETQYF
.	TRBV5-1	TRBD2	TRBJ2-1	TGCGCCAGCAGCTTTAGCGGGGGAACCTACAATGAGCAGTTCTTC	CASSFSGGTYNEQFF
once	TRBV20-1	.	TRBJ1-2	TGCAGTGCTCCACCGACGTCTAGAGGCTACACCTTC	CSAPPTSRGYTF
.	TRBV7-2	TRBD1	TRBJ2-7	TGTGCCAGCAGCCGGGACAGCCGTACCTACGAGCAGTACTTC	CASSRDSRTYEQYF
.	TRBV20-1	.	TRBJ2-3	TGCAGTGCTCCGAGCACTAGTACGGGTGGGGATACGCAGTATTTT	CSAPSTSTGGDTQYF
.	TRBV19	TRBD2	TRBJ2-2	TGTGCCAGTAGGGCTAGCGGAGCGAACACCGGGGAGCTGTTTTTT	CASRASGANTGELFF
.	TRBV18	TRBD2	TRBJ2-5	TGTGCCAGCTCACCACTAAGCGGGAACCCCGAAGAGACCCAGTACTTC	CASSPLSGNPEETQYF
.	TRBV27	.	TRBJ1-2	TGTGCCAGCAGTCCTCGGGGGGGGCGGGTCAACTATGGCTACACCTTC	CASSPRGGRVNYGYTF
.	TRBV19	.	TRBJ1-5	TGTGCCAGTAGTTCACCAGGGCTGGGGGGAAATCAGCCCCAGCATTTT	CASSSPGLGGNQPQHF
.	TRBV3-1	.	TRBJ1-6	TGTGCCAGCAGCCAAGGTCTTGGGACGGCAATTTCACCCCTCCACTTT	CASSQGLGTAISPLHF
.	TRBV28	.	TRBJ1-2	TGTGCCAGCGGTACCCAGGGGAACTATGGCTACACCTTC	CASGTQGNYGYTF
.	TRBV12-3/TRBV12-4	.	TRBJ2-7	TGTGCCAGCAGTTTTCAGGCCTACGAGCAGTACTTC	CASSFQAYEQYF
few	TRBV7-9	TRBD1	TRBJ2-7	TGTGCCAGCAGCTCGACCGGGACAGGGTTCTACGAGCAGTACTTC	CASSSTGTGFYEQYF
few	TRBV2	TRBD2	TRBJ2-2	TGTGCCAGCGTAAGGACTAGCGGGAGTGCCGGGGAGCTGTTTTTT	CASVRTSGSAGELFF
many	TRBV24-1	.	TRBJ2-2	TGTGCCACCAGTGATTTTGGCACCGGGGAGCTGTTTTTT	CATSDFGTGELFF
.	TRBV29-1	.	TRBJ2-7	TGCAGCGTTGAGGCGGGAATCCCCTACGAGCAGTACTTC	CSVEAGIPYEQYF
.	TRBV29-1	.	TRBJ1-1	TGCAGCGTCGAGGGTATGGTGAACACTGAAGCTTTCTTT	CSVEGMVNTEAFF
few	TRBV6-1	TRBD1	TRBJ2-7	TGTGCCAGCAGGGGACAGGGGTCCTACGAGCAGTACTTC	CASRGQGSYEQYF
.	TRBV20-1	TRBD1	TRBJ1-5	TGCAGTGCTAGGGCGGGACAGCTCAATCAGCCCCAGCATTTT	CSARAGQLNQPQHF